This T cell receptor beta chain was sequenced during a study of blood T cell repertoires in COVID-19. Overall study context: There were acute and convalescent COVID-19 samples, and they came from the United States, Italy and Spain. In each case, the material was cDNA or gDNA derived from T cells, B-cell-depleted T cells, or PBMCs.

As processed by the authors: Nucleated cell number was recorded as an estimate derived from reference gene primer amplification. Assay used: immunoSEQ multiplex PCR; TCRdb lists only in-frame clones, some missing. The V and J calls and clone size were taken over from that table, and D and trimming were inferred from the DNA. The sample gives about 140,000 clones, more than 60% of which show up once; less than 2% is in the top ten. Germline CDR1 is SGHRS and CDR2 is YFSETQ. V was clipped by 1 base and J by 0 bases, with 13 bases between them. The CDR3 sequence is 16 residues long. Sequences were obtained from peripheral blood. This TCR derives from a woman in her sixties or seventies with acute or convalescent COVID-19. The rearrangement links TRBV5-1 to TRBJ1-2, with D tentatively TRBD1 (6 bases). This chain's CDR3 is CASSLHLTGANYGYTF. CDR3 bases: TGCGCCAGCAGCTTGCACCTGACAGGAGCTAACTATGGCTACACCTTC.